This TCR beta chain stems from a study of T cell changes during pregnancy in multiple sclerosis. TCRdb's table, derived via immunoSEQ multiplex PCR, lists solely in-frame clones and lacks some. The table includes about 39,000 clones, 90% detected once. V was pared by 7 bases and J by 2 bases, with 19 bases between. The CDR3 extends over 16 amino acids. Germline assignment: CDR1 SGHTA and CDR2 FQGNSA. This clone was seen a single time. V is TRBV7-2 and J is TRBJ2-3, with D maybe TRBD1 (6 bases). The material sequenced was CD4+ T cells from peripheral blood mononuclear cells, taken in the first trimester of pregnancy. The TCR comes from a female donor in good health, enrolled as a control in a pregnancy study. CDR3 sequence reads: CASTEGTRTFTDTQYF. The CDR3 DNA reads TGTGCCAGCACCGAAGGGACACGGACCTTCACAGATACGCAGTATTTT.